Detailed here is one T cell receptor beta chain. No antigen is known for it. No qualities accompany the bases; no much larger clone lies one base away. A distance of 10 bases separates the germline ends of V and J, which lose 0 bases and 8 bases respectively. Taken from cysteine to phenylalanine, the CDR3 has 13 residues. Only the CDR3 DNA stays, 39 bases, in frame from base 1. CDR1 and CDR2 (SGHAT, FQNNGV) derive from the germline V gene. The cohort was made up of hundreds of healthy bone marrow donors. All cohort members were sampled while nominally healthy, although unrecorded immune exposures were likely present. The donor tested CMV seronegative, placing the donor among the approximately 360 seronegative members of the cohort. A peripheral blood sample was provided by each donor, and peripheral blood mononuclear cells were used for TCR beta sequencing. Genomic DNA was extracted from the blood cell samples with the Qiagen DNeasy Blood Extraction Kit.

The source of the sample is a study of cytomegalovirus exposure and HLA in healthy donors listed by TCRdb under 2017. Background for the entire study: According to an earlier analysis of around 600 of the donors, roughly 180 million T cells yielded some 110 million unique TCR beta sequences and roughly 280 Gb of sequence data. About 280 gigabases of sequencing data and around 88 million unique TCR sequences made up an early release that covered around 640 HLA-typed donors. Of the approximately 400 genotyped donors, about 80% fell in the genetic ancestry cluster associated with self-reported Caucasian donors. The study was designed to test whether signatures of past pathogen exposure could be identified by cataloging public T cell receptors. The T cell repertoires of about 700 subjects were profiled by immunosequencing and related to cytomegalovirus serostatus. A separate validation cohort of some 130 different subjects was used in addition to the roughly 670-subject first cohort. High-throughput TCR immunosequencing, statistical association of individual TCRs with disease status, and machine learning were combined to predict cytomegalovirus infection status. A later analysis re-examined previously published TCR beta repertoires from about 670 donors and added high-resolution HLA genotyping to investigate patterns of TCR occurrence. Rather than drawing on any new phenotypic data, the later analysis identified candidate immune exposures from TCR beta sequences and the way those sequences occurred across donors. An earlier analysis of around 640 of the donors used high-throughput TCR beta sequencing to judge whether each TCR beta V gene segment behaved as functional or pseudogenic. Alongside the repertoire data, information on donor age, sex, ethnicity and CMV serostatus was compiled. In a later genetic analysis, genome-wide SNP genotypes for about 65% of the roughly 700 donors were used, and that subset was treated as a discovery cohort. All discovery cohort repertoires had been generated using a single sequencing platform. Class I and class II HLA loci were covered by the typing at four-digit resolution. Typing coverage varied by locus: roughly 629-630 donors for A, B, C, DRB1 and DQB1; approximately 520 for DQA1; some 610 for DPA1; more than 450 for DPB1. Because of strong linkage in the cohort, roughly 5 DR-DQ haplotypes were treated as single units for association and clustering. On average, roughly 240,000 unique TCR beta nucleotide sequences were sequenced per donor among 398 genotyped donors of the cohort, with about 17% of those sequences being non-productive. Paper-wide results and their limitations: In a later analysis, HLA-associated TCR beta chains showed more clonal expansion and lower generation probabilities than non-associated chains that were equally common. In vitro tests confirmed that a few of the cytomegalovirus-associated TCR beta chains recognize cytomegalovirus antigens. V-gene and J-gene trimming of TCR beta chains was associated with a missense DCLRE1C variant in a later genetic analysis, and the association was replicated in an independent cohort. Compared with the approximately 700-donor mean, donors in an Asian-associated ancestry cluster had fewer N-insertions in productive TCRs, according to a later genetic analysis. A later analysis associated 15,000 or so TCR beta sequences with specific HLA alleles at a false discovery rate of 0.05. Because counts were too low, 15 to 20 rarely observed V segments, including chromosome 9 orphons, were excluded from the earlier analysis of some 540 of the donors. The 87-base-pair reads could not distinguish some IMGT-functional V segments, including TRBV6-2 and TRBV6-3, so those segments were excluded. It was suggested by the authors that the approach could potentially be generalized to other disease states and immunological phenotypes. The sequencing pipeline was judged likely to have produced a cluster of highly shared sequence variants as a technical artifact. The study gave a list of some 150 TCR beta chains associated with cytomegalovirus. The cohort was sequenced for TCR beta chains only, and without alpha or paired-chain data the features that could be detected were limited. According to a later analysis, TCR association rates differed among HLA loci, with DRB1 alleles showing the most associated TCRs and HLA-C alleles showing the fewest. Across donors, most TCR sequences were observed very rarely, whereas some public TCRs were present in many individuals. Correlated functional status among segregating V segments might be attributable to linkage disequilibrium, but an unknown experimental factor could not be ruled out. Immune exposure information for the cohort was limited to CMV serostatus. An earlier analysis of approximately 530 of the donors showed that most TCR beta V segments appeared in productive rearrangements either about 90% or about 30% of the time, which broadly matched IMGT annotations. Presence/absence analyses assumed roughly uniform sequencing depth across donors, an assumption that may not hold. A later analysis reported that several top co-occurrence clusters appeared linked to parvovirus B19, influenza, CMV and Epstein-Barr virus. When HLA alleles, especially DR and DQ, strongly co-occurred, TCR associations were difficult to assign to individual alleles. Because HLA typing was unavailable for some donors at each locus, only the typed subset was used in association tests. In a later analysis, most CMV-associated TCR beta chains were found to appear HLA-restricted, with HLA associations seemingly driven largely by CMV exposure. A further reported finding was that TCR beta sequences accurately predicted the HLA-A and HLA-B alleles for most subjects in the first cohort. The classifier was reported to diagnose cytomegalovirus status with high specificity and sensitivity in both the original cohort and the validation cohort.

The receptor library was made with the immunoSEQ multiplex PCR assay. The multiplex PCR relied on a mix of 60 forward primers for TCR Vbeta segments and 13 reverse primers for TCR Jbeta segments. A multiplex PCR assay on genomic DNA amplified the CDR3 region of rearranged TCR beta genes. The amplified TCR beta libraries were sequenced on the Illumina HiSeq System as 87-base-pair reads. In the source study's methods: In a later analysis, tens of millions of unique TCR beta chains were counted across the roughly 700 repertoires, and approximately 11 million of these chains were shared by at least two donors. Raw reads were error-corrected and collapsed into unique sequences with a nearest-neighbor algorithm that merged closely related sequences to remove PCR and sequencing errors. To assign V, D and J gene segments, CDR3 sequences were aligned to IMGT reference sequences. For a sequence to be retained, a match of at least six nucleotides was required to both a V gene segment and a J gene segment. A rearrangement counted as productive if the CDR3 had no stop codons and remained in frame with V and J, and every other rearrangement counted as non-productive. CDR3 was defined according to IMGT convention as the region running from the second conserved V-encoded cysteine to the conserved J-encoded phenylalanine. Sequences without an unambiguous match to a single V gene segment were excluded from the earlier analysis of approximately 600 of the donors. In an earlier analysis of 450 to 750 of the donors, a V segment was called functional when productive rearrangements were above 56.7%, and segregating when the standard deviation between donors exceeded 5%. A statistical classification framework was built for diagnosing cytomegalovirus status from the catalog of TCR beta chain sequences. In a later analysis, V and J genes were assigned by comparing TCR nucleotide sequences against IMGT/GENE-DB human TR gene sequences. The TCRdist pipeline was used in a later analysis to assign CDR3 sequences and most-parsimonious VDJ recombination scenarios. In a later analysis, each TCR beta chain was defined by its CDR3 amino acid sequence together with its V-gene family, and reads lacking a unique V-gene family were excluded. As a way to deal with suspected cross-contamination and a sequencing artifact, a later analysis dropped approximately 590 nucleotide sequences that were highly shared and had low generation probability. A later analysis calculated a clonal expansion index for each public chain from normalized within-repertoire ranks of inferred template counts. In a later analysis, generation probabilities were computed with a VDJ recombination model fitted to out-of-frame rearrangements, and the resulting probabilities were checked against IGoR. In a later analysis, hypergeometric tests were used to score TCR-TCR, TCR-HLA and TCR-CMV co-occurrence, with a repertoire-size bias correction applied to TCR pairs. In a later analysis, false discovery rates were estimated by permuting HLA or CMV assignments 20 times. In a later analysis, co-occurring TCRs were grouped using DBSCAN, and TCRdist sequence similarity was added for clustering within HLA-allele-positive subsets. Repertoires with fewer than 30,000 or more than 120,000 public chains were left out of co-occurrence clustering, as were roughly five repertoires with anomalous nucleotide sharing. What TCRdb holds here is the immuneACCESS table cut down to in-frame rearrangements. Part of the clones is not present; checked against another copy, under half of the missing clones reflect an unresolved V gene, and the others are unexplained. The V and J calls and clone size come from that table; D and trimming were worked out from the DNA. The sample profile shows under 200,000 clones; around four fifths of them were found once. The ten most abundant clones make up around 2% of the sample.

This sequence originates from a man aged 18 to 30 in good health and CMV-seronegative. Sequenced material: PBMCs. The chain is assembled from TRBV11-2 and TRBJ1-1, with the D gene uncertain. The sequenced DNA is TGTGCCAGCAGCTTAGATCTGGCAGAAGAAGCTTTCTTT. Protein translation: CASSLDLAEEAFF.